This record looks at one T cell receptor (beta chain) sequence and its context. Generated by immunoSEQ multiplex PCR, the TCRdb table keeps only in-frame clones and is missing some. Counted here are roughly 15,000 clones, 85% to 95% occurring once; the ten biggest clones make up roughly 4.2%. Patients were not receiving any therapy when their samples were collected. T lymphocytes were enriched from thawed cells by negative selection, adding EpCAM beads for tumor-infiltrating lymphocytes. CCR7 was ignored; memory CD8 cells were sorted as CD8+CD4-CD45RA-. This entry comes from a study of CD39 and CD103 CD8 tumor-infiltrating T cells. V lost 0 bases and J 0 bases, leaving 13 bases between the germline ends. This CDR3 comprises 18 residues. From germline, CDR1 is SGDLS and CDR2 YYNGEE.

The clonotype originates from a human donor with head and neck squamous cell carcinoma. The chain combines TRBV9 with TRBJ2-6; D not certain. Sequenced sample: CD8+ T cells sorted from blood. Subset noted: total memory CD8 T cells (CD45RA-CCR7+/-) from blood or uninvolved lymph node. CDR3 coding DNA: TGTGCCAGCAGCGTAGCTGGCAGCTTTAGCTCTGGGGCCAACGTCCTGACTTTC. Translating gives CASSVAGSFSSGANVLTF.